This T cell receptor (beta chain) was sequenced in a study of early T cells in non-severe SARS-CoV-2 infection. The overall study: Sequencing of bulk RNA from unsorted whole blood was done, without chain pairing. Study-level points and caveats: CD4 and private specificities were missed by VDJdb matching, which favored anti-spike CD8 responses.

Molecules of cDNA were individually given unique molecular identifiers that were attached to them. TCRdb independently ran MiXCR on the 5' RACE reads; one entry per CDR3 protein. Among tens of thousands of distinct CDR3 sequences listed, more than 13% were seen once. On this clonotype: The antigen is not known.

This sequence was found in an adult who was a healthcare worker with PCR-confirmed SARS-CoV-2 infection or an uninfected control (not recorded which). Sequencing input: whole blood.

The CDR3 sequence is CASSYLTGGVQETQYF. The CDR3 nucleotides are TGTGCCAGCAGTTATCTGACAGGGGGCGTGCAAGAGACCCAGTACTTC. The chain links TRBV6-6 to TRBJ2-5; the match to TRBD1 covers 10 bases. Germline V CDR1 and CDR2: MNHNY, SVGAGI (reference sequence). This CDR3 has 16 residues. The trim removed 3 bases at V and 2 bases at J, leaving 6 bases unmatched.